Presented here are 31 T cell receptor beta chains from one specimen sequenced in a study of cytomegalovirus exposure and HLA in healthy donors. Method: immunoSEQ multiplex PCR; TCRdb's copy keeps in-frame clones and lacks some. Of 190,000 or so clones listed, around 81% are singletons. The specimen was PBMCs. The receptors here all came from a woman aged 18-29 years in good health and CMV-seropositive.

Note on this clone: The same CDR3 is also encoded by other DNA sequences in this sample. The rearrangement links TRBV5-1 to TRBJ2-3, with 11 bases that match TRBD2. The CDR3 has 15 amino acids. CDR1 and CDR2 from the germline V gene are SGHRS and YFSETQ. Trimming took 3 bases from V and 1 from J; bases not matched to a gene: 1. CDR3: CASSSGLAGTDTQYF. The CDR3 nucleotides are TGCGCCAGCAGCTCGGGACTAGCGGGCACAGATACGCAGTATTTT.

The chain joins TRBV7-6 to TRBJ1-4; D may be TRBD1 (5 bases). This CDR3 has 16 residues. Germline V CDR1 and CDR2: SGHVS, FNYEAQ. V was clipped by 4 bases and J by 3 bases, with 15 bases between them. The CDR3 region has the DNA TGTGCCAGCAGCTCCGGAGTGGGGCTGGCTAATGAAAAACTGTTTTTT. This codes for CASSSGVGLANEKLFF.

With respect to this clone: The same CDR3 can be traced to other DNA sequences in this sample. The chain uses TRBV5-1 and TRBJ1-1, with D tentatively TRBD1 (5 bases). Germline V CDR1 and CDR2: SGHRS, YFSETQ. Trimming shortened V by 0 bases and J by 2 bases, and 8 bases separated the two germline ends. The CDR3 runs 14 residues. DNA for the CDR3: TGCGCCAGCAGCTTGGCCGGGGGTAACACTGAAGCTTTCTTT. Its protein product is CASSLAGGNTEAFF.

V usage is TRBV7-8 and J usage is TRBJ2-5; D is perhaps TRBD2 (5 bases). This CDR3 region has 15 residues. Germline V lookup: CDR1 SGHVS, CDR2 FQNEAQ. The V end was cut by 3 bases, the J end by 1 base, with 12 bases between. The CDR3 protein is CASSLGTSSQETQYF. The CDR3 nucleotides are TGTGCCAGCAGCTTGGGCACTAGTAGCCAAGAGACCCAGTACTTC.

The CDR3 sequence is CASSVLDRGGQPQHF. CDR3 DNA sequence: TGTGCCAGCAGTGTACTCGACAGGGGCGGGCAGCCCCAGCATTTT. This sequence joins TRBV2 and TRBJ1-5; 8 bases match TRBD1. Germline CDR1 and CDR2: SNHLY and FYNNEI. The CDR3 has 15 amino acids. Germline trimming cut 4 bases from V and 7 bases from J; bases unmatched to any gene: 9.

The chain carries TRBV10-3 and TRBJ1-6; 7 bases fit TRBD1. V lost 10 bases to trimming and J lost 10 bases; unmatched junction nucleotides: 19. Germline V gives CDR1 ENHRY, CDR2 SYGVKD. The CDR3 sequence is 16 residues long. CDR3 residues: CATTGSPRSLESPLHF. The CDR3 bases are TGTGCCACGACAGGGTCCCCCCGTTCCCTGGAATCACCCCTCCACTTT.

The J gene is TRBJ1-4, the V gene TRBV7-8; TRBD1 might be the D (6 bases). Germline values: CDR1 SGHVS, CDR2 FQNEAQ. Trimming took 5 bases from V and 4 from J, leaving 17 bases between them. The CDR3 runs 16 residues. CDR3 in amino acids: CASSPSLGRGNEKLFF. CDR3 DNA: TGTGCCAGCAGCCCCAGCTTGGGCAGGGGTAATGAAAAACTGTTTTTT.

The rearrangement joins TRBV29-1 to TRBJ2-1, with TRBD2 matching over 10 bases. With 7 bases clipped from V and 6 bases from J, the junction kept 9 bases outside the gene matches. The germline V gene has CDR1 SQVTM and CDR2 ANQGSEA. This CDR3 is built from 14 residues. The CDR3 DNA reads TGCAGCGGCCTACTAGCGGGGTTAGGCAATGAGCAGTTCTTC. Translating it yields CSGLLAGLGNEQFF.

This chain links TRBV6-1 with TRBJ2-7; the D gene is possibly TRBD2 (5 bases). V was clipped by 0 bases and J by 6 bases, with 9 bases between them. CDR3 length equals 13 residues. Germline V gene lookup returns CDR1 MNHNS and CDR2 SASEGT. Here the CDR3 reads CASSEARATEQYF. Written as DNA, the CDR3 is TGTGCCAGCAGTGAAGCGCGGGCAACCGAGCAGTACTTC.

The chain employs TRBV6-1 and TRBJ2-1, with 12 bases matching TRBD2. V shed 6 bases and J 7 bases; nucleotides not matched to a gene: 4. There are 14 residues in the CDR3. Germline CDR1 and CDR2: MNHNS and SASEGT. The CDR3 nucleotides are TGTGCCAGCAGGGGAGGACTAGCGGGGAATGAGCAGTTCTTC. This gives the protein CASRGGLAGNEQFF.

The chain combines TRBV9 with TRBJ2-3, with D unresolved. The CDR3 consists of 13 residues. The germline CDR1 and CDR2 sequences are SGDLS and YYNGEE. The V end was cut by 2 bases, the J end by 4 bases, with 8 bases between. The DNA of the CDR3 is TGTGCCAGCAGCGTCGGGTTCCCAGATACGCAGTATTTT. This translates into CASSVGFPDTQYF.

CDR3 sequence: CASSPWDRGDTEAFF. DNA of the CDR3: TGTGCCAGCAGCCCGTGGGACAGGGGGGACACTGAAGCTTTCTTT. The gene calls are TRBV14 and TRBJ1-1; TRBD1 matches 11 bases. Germline CDR1 SGHDN, CDR2 FVKESK. The CDR3 loop spans 15 amino acids. Trimming took 4 bases from V and 3 from J; bases not matched to a gene: 4.

CDR3 DNA: TGCGCCAGCAGTAGATTGGCTAGCGGGGGGGCAACAGATACGCAGTATTTT. Encoded protein: CASSRLASGGATDTQYF. The rearrangement links TRBV5-1 to TRBJ2-3, with TRBD2 identical over 12 bases. The CDR3 sequence is 17 residues long. V trimming: 5 bases; J trimming: 3 bases; junction bases outside the gene matches: 10. Germline CDR1 and CDR2: SGHRS and YFSETQ.

J is TRBJ2-7 and V is TRBV11-2; D is perhaps TRBD2 (6 bases). Trimming left V 4 bases short and J 3 bases short, with 19 bases between. The CDR3 is 16 amino acids. Germline CDR1 and CDR2: SGHAT and FQNNGV. The CDR3 bases are TGTGCCAGCAGCTCACTCACCGGGACTCGAGACTACGAGCAGTACTTC. Amino acid sequence: CASSSLTGTRDYEQYF.

The rearrangement uses TRBV7-8 and TRBJ2-7, with 12 bases identical to TRBD2. Looked up from germline, CDR1 is SGHVS and CDR2 is FQNEAQ. The CDR3 contains 15 residues. J gave up 7 bases and V 5 bases, and 9 bases lay outside the gene matches. DNA of the CDR3: TGTGCCAGCAGCCTTAGACTAGCGGGGGCTGGGGAGCAGTACTTC. It codes for CASSLRLAGAGEQYF.

This clone was observed a handful of times. The chain employs TRBV29-1 and TRBJ1-1; D is perhaps TRBD1 (5 bases). V was clipped by 7 bases and J by 8 bases, with 17 bases between them. The CDR3 extends over 12 amino acids. CDR1 SQVTM and CDR2 ANQGSEA come from the germline V gene. CDR3 sequence reads: CSADRQTSEAFF. DNA for the CDR3: TGCAGCGCAGATAGACAGACATCAGAAGCTTTCTTT.

This chain uses TRBV2 with TRBJ2-2; 10 bases agree with TRBD1. Germline V gene lookup returns CDR1 SNHLY and CDR2 FYNNEI. This CDR3 spans 15 amino acids. The ends lost 7 bases at V and 6 bases at J; junction bases unmatched: 8. CDR3 nucleotide sequence: TGTGCCAGCACTGGGACAGGGGAAAGGGCCGGGGAGCTGTTTTTT. It yields the protein CASTGTGERAGELFF.

The chain is built from TRBV5-1 and TRBJ2-7; D may be TRBD2 (5 bases). Trimming removed 2 bases from V and 3 bases from J, with 9 bases in between. The germline V gene has CDR1 SGHRS and CDR2 YFSETQ. This CDR3 contains 13 residues. The chain's CDR3 is CASSLEGIYEQYF. The CDR3 region has the DNA TGCGCCAGCAGCTTAGAGGGTATCTACGAGCAGTACTTC.

CDR3 region: CASSLGLWETQYF. As DNA, the CDR3 is TGTGCCAGCAGCTTGGGGCTTTGGGAGACCCAGTACTTC. The chain joins TRBV5-8 to TRBJ2-5, with D uncertain. The CDR3 runs 13 residues. V lost 0 bases, J lost 5 bases, and 8 bases lay in between. Germline assignment: CDR1 SGHTS and CDR2 YDEGEE. The variable domain in full, completed from reference TRBV5-8 and TRBJ2-5, reads EAGVTQSPTHLIKTRGQQATLRCSPISGHTSVYWYQQALGLGLQFLLWYDEGEERNRGNFPPRFSGRQFPNYSSELNVNALELEDSALYLCASSLGLWETQYFGPGTRLLVL.

The genes are TRBV10-3 and TRBJ2-1; 7 bases align to TRBD1. The CDR3 loop spans 14 amino acids. Germline CDR1 and CDR2: ENHRY and SYGVKD. With 9 bases clipped from V and 1 base from J, the junction kept 6 bases outside the gene matches. In nucleotides, the CDR3 is TGTGCCATTAGGACAGGATCATCCTACAATGAGCAGTTCTTC. Protein: CAIRTGSSYNEQFF.

This chain joins TRBV6-4 and TRBJ2-1, with TRBD1 matching 9 bases. The CDR3 totals 15 residues. Germline V gives CDR1 MRHNA, CDR2 SNTAGT. The J segment lost 8 bases and the V segment lost 2 bases, leaving 7 bases of the junction unmatched. The CDR3: CASSDGTGFRDEQFF. Here the CDR3 DNA reads TGTGCCAGCAGTGACGGGACAGGGTTTAGGGATGAGCAGTTCTTC.

This clone appeared once. The chain employs TRBV14 and TRBJ1-2, with 7 bases lining up with TRBD1. Germline trimming cut 4 bases from V and 6 bases from J; bases unmatched to any gene: 5. The CDR3 consists of 13 residues. CDR1 SGHDN and CDR2 FVKESK come from the germline V gene. The CDR3 DNA is TGTGCCAGCAGCCTAAGAACAGGGGATGGCTACACCTTC. Its translation: CASSLRTGDGYTF.

This chain uses TRBV7-9 with TRBJ2-1; D not certain. The CDR3 loop spans 11 amino acids. Trimming left V 3 bases short and J 10 bases short, with 7 bases between. Germline CDR1 is SEHNR and CDR2 is FQNEAQ (reference sequence). The CDR3 loop is CASSFSQEQFF. The CDR3 DNA reads as TGTGCCAGCAGCTTCAGTCAGGAGCAGTTCTTC.

CDR3 sequence: CASSLQGSYNEQFF. The CDR3 DNA reads TGTGCCAGCAGTTTACAGGGGTCCTACAATGAGCAGTTCTTC. V and J are TRBV11-3 and TRBJ2-1, with 7 bases fitting TRBD1. Germline lookup yields CDR1 SGHNT and CDR2 YENEEA. Trimming at V came to 6 bases and at J to 1 base, leaving 3 bases not matched to a gene. CDR3 length: 14 residues.

The V gene is TRBV6-5, the J gene TRBJ1-6, with 7 bases lining up with TRBD1. CDR3 length: 13 amino acids. The V segment lost 7 bases and the J segment 7 bases; nucleotides outside the gene matches: 4. Germline lookup yields CDR1 MNHEY and CDR2 SVGAGI. CDR3 amino acids: CASKDRANSPLHF. The CDR3 DNA is TGTGCCAGCAAAGACAGGGCGAATTCACCCCTCCACTTT.

The rearrangement uses TRBV25-1 and TRBJ1-2, with TRBD1 as a possible D gene (5 bases). The CDR3 covers 14 residues. Germline V gene sequence: CDR1 MGHDK, CDR2 SYGVNS. Between the trimmed V and J ends, which lost 7 bases and 6 bases, there was a span of 18 bases. The CDR3 is CASTGVGGVDGYTF. CDR3 in DNA: TGTGCCAGCACTGGAGTTGGGGGGGTTGATGGCTACACCTTC.

The chain carries TRBV2 and TRBJ2-1; 10 bases agree with TRBD2. CDR3 length: 12 residues. V lost 5 bases, J lost 12 bases, and 4 bases stayed unmatched. Germline values: CDR1 SNHLY, CDR2 FYNNEI. The CDR3 spells CASSLAGGGQFF. The CDR3 DNA is TGTGCCAGCAGTTTAGCGGGGGGCGGGCAGTTCTTC.

This rearrangement joins TRBV5-1 to TRBJ2-3; 7 nucleotides match TRBD1. CDR1 is SGHRS, CDR2 YFSETQ, per germline. The V gene end was trimmed by 2 bases and the J gene end by 1 base; junction bases not matched to a gene: 7. The CDR3 length is 16 residues. The CDR3 protein is CASSFGTAVGTDTQYF. DNA for the CDR3: TGCGCCAGCAGCTTCGGGACAGCCGTAGGCACAGATACGCAGTATTTT.

The chain joins TRBV4-1 to TRBJ1-4; D gene uncertain. The length of the CDR3 is 15 residues. Germline V gene sequence: CDR1 MGHRA, CDR2 YSYEKL. Trimming took off 2 bases at V and 5 bases at J, with 12 bases between the two ends. The CDR3 spells CASSQWSGSNEKLFF. The CDR3 DNA reads as TGCGCCAGCAGCCAATGGTCCGGGTCAAATGAAAAACTGTTTTTT.

This sequence joins TRBV23-1 and TRBJ2-1; TRBD1 aligns across 8 bases. TRBV23-1 is placed among ORFs of uncertain function. The CDR3 runs to 16 residues. J gave up 2 bases and V 3 bases, and 6 bases lay outside the gene matches. The DNA for the CDR3 is TGCGCCAGCAGTCATATCAGGGGGCTGGCCTACAATGAGCAGTTCTTC. Residues: CASSHIRGLAYNEQFF.

This chain joins TRBV6-4 and TRBJ2-2; unclear D gene. Per germline, CDR1 MRHNA and CDR2 SNTAGT. Between the trimmed V and J ends, which lost 6 bases and 7 bases, there was a span of 9 bases. The CDR3 runs to 12 residues. CDR3 sequence (DNA): TGTGCCAGCAGCGGGTTTGTCGGGGAGCTGTTTTTT. It specifies CASSGFVGELFF.